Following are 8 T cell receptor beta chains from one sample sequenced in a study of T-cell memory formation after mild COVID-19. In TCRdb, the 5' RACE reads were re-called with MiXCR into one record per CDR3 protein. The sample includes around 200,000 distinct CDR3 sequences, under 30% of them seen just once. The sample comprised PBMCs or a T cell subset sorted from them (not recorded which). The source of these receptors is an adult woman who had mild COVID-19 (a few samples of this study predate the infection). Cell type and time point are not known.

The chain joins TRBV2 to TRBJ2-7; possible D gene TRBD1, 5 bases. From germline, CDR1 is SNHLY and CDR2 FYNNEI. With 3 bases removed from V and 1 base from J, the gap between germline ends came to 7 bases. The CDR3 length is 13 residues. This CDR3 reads CASSETVSYEQYF. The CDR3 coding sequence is TGTGCCAGCAGTGAGACAGTTTCCTACGAGCAGTACTTC.

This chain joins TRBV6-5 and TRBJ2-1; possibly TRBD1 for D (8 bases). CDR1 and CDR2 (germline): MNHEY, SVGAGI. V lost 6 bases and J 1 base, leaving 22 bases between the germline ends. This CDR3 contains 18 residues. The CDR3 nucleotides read TGTGCCAGCAGCGACAGGGGTACTCTAGCGGTTTCCTACAATGAGCAGTTCTTC. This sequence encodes CASSDRGTLAVSYNEQFF.

The CDR3 DNA reads TGTGCCAGCAGAGGGGCCGAGACCCAGTACTTC. Encoded protein: CASRGAETQYF. This rearrangement joins TRBV5-4 to TRBJ2-5, with D perhaps matching TRBD1 (5 bases). CDR1 is SGHNT and CDR2 is YYREEE in the germline V gene (reference sequence). This CDR3 region has 11 residues. Trimming shortened V by 5 bases and J by 5 bases, and 7 bases separated the two germline ends.

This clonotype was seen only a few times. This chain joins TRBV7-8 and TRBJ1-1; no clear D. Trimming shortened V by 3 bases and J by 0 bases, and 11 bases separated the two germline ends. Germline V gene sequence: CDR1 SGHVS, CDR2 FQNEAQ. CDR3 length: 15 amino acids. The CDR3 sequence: CASSLVGPLNTEAFF. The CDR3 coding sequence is TGTGCCAGCAGCTTGGTGGGTCCTCTGAACACTGAAGCTTTCTTT.

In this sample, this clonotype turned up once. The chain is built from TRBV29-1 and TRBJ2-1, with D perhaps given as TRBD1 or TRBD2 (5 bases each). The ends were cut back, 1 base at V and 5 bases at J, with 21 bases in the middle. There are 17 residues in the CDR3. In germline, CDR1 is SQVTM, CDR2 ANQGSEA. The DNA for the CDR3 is TGCAGCGTTGAAGCCATTATCTCAGTTGGGGGTCACAATGAGCAGTTCTTC. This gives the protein CSVEAIISVGGHNEQFF.

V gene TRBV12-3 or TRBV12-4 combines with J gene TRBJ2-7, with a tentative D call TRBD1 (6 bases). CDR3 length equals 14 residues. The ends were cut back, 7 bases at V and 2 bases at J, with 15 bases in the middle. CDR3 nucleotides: TGTGCCAGCAACCTAAGGGGGATCACCTACGAGCAGTACTTC. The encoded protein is CASNLRGITYEQYF.

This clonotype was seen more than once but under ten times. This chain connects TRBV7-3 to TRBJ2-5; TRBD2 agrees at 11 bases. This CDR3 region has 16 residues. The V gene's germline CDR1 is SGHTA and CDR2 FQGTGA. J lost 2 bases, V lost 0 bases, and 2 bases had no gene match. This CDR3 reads CASSLTGLAAQETQYF. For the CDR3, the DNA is TGTGCCAGCAGCTTAACGGGACTAGCGGCTCAAGAGACCCAGTACTTC.

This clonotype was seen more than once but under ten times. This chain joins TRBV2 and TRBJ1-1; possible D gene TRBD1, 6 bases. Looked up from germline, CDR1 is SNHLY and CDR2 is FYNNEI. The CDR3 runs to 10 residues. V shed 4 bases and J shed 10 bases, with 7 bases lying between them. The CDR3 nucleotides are TGTGCCAGCAGTGTAGGGGGAGCTTTCTTT. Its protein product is CASSVGGAFF.